This is a list of T cell receptor beta chains from one sample in a study of T-cell reconstitution after alpha-beta-depleted transplantation in children. Using its own MiXCR run on the PCR reads, TCRdb lists one record per CDR3 protein. Of some 200,000 distinct CDR3 sequences listed, roughly 10% are singletons. Sequenced material: PBMCs from the stem cell graft donor, taken from the stem cell graft. Receptors originate from a human donor who donated a stem cell graft to a child with acute lymphoblastic leukemia. Both conserved end residues are part of each CDR3. The order of the fields is V gene, J gene, D gene, clone size, CDR3 protein, CDR3 DNA. A D gene is named only where the DNA matches it firmly. Where a row states a size, it is once, few, many or the class of an expanded clone; other rows omit it.

V: TRBV12-3/TRBV12-4; J: TRBJ2-2; D: -; size: many; CDR3: CASSPVVANTGELFF; DNA: TGTGCCAGCAGCCCGGTTGTCGCGAACACCGGGGAGCTGTTTTTT
V: TRBV20-1; J: TRBJ2-7; D: TRBD1; size: many; CDR3: CSASHDPGQGIRASYEQYF; DNA: TGCAGTGCTAGCCACGACCCAGGACAGGGAATAAGGGCGTCCTACGAGCAGTACTTC
V: TRBV28; J: TRBJ1-2; D: -; size: -; CDR3: CASSLQGTEGYTF; DNA: TGTGCCAGCAGTTTACAGGGGACTGAGGGCTACACCTTC
V: TRBV7-9; J: TRBJ1-5; D: -; size: many; CDR3: CASSLGTVENQPQHF; DNA: TGTGCCAGCAGCTTAGGGACAGTCGAAAATCAGCCCCAGCATTTT
V: TRBV7-9; J: TRBJ2-3; D: TRBD2; size: -; CDR3: CASTLAGSDTQYF; DNA: TGTGCCAGCACGCTAGCGGGGTCAGATACGCAGTATTTT
V: TRBV27; J: TRBJ2-1; D: -; size: many; CDR3: CASSLDRNNEQFF; DNA: TGTGCCAGCAGTCTTGACAGAAACAATGAGCAGTTCTTC
V: TRBV29-1; J: TRBJ2-1; D: TRBD1; size: -; CDR3: CGDRPSGNEQFF; DNA: TGCGGGGACAGGCCATCGGGCAATGAGCAGTTCTTC
V: TRBV29-1; J: TRBJ1-2; D: -; size: few; CDR3: CSVEDLSRARGYTF; DNA: TGCAGCGTTGAAGATTTATCTAGGGCTCGGGGCTACACCTTC
V: TRBV7-2; J: TRBJ2-2; D: TRBD2; size: -; CDR3: CASSPTVGGVNTGELFF; DNA: TGTGCCAGCAGCCCGACCGTGGGGGGGGTTAACACCGGGGAGCTGTTTTTT
V: TRBV20-1; J: TRBJ2-5; D: TRBD2; size: -; CDR3: CSARDSRGDQETQYF; DNA: TGCAGTGCTAGAGATAGCCGGGGGGATCAAGAGACCCAGTACTTC
V: TRBV6-1; J: TRBJ2-7; D: -; size: many; CDR3: CASSETDYRRYF; DNA: TGTGCCAGCAGTGAAACGGACTACCGTCGGTACTTC
V: TRBV5-1; J: TRBJ1-1; D: -; size: -; CDR3: CASSPGQGLLNTEAFF; DNA: TGCGCCAGCAGCCCGGGCCAGGGATTACTGAACACTGAAGCTTTCTTT
V: TRBV29-1; J: TRBJ2-2; D: -; size: many; CDR3: CSVDSDRSTGELFF; DNA: TGCAGCGTTGACTCCGACAGGAGCACCGGGGAGCTGTTTTTT
V: TRBV3-1; J: TRBJ1-2; D: TRBD1; size: few; CDR3: CASSQDPAGGYGYTF; DNA: TGTGCCAGCAGCCAAGATCCTGCAGGGGGCTATGGCTACACCTTC
V: TRBV12-3/TRBV12-4; J: TRBJ1-1; D: TRBD1; size: -; CDR3: CASSPRTGAVIEAFF; DNA: TGTGCCAGCAGTCCTCGGACAGGGGCCGTGATTGAAGCTTTCTTT
V: TRBV12-3/TRBV12-4; J: TRBJ1-2; D: TRBD1; size: -; CDR3: CASSPGTGQGGYTF; DNA: TGTGCCAGCAGTCCGGGGACAGGGCAGGGAGGCTACACCTTC
V: TRBV19; J: TRBJ2-6; D: -; size: many; CDR3: CASQAGANVLTF; DNA: TGTGCCAGCCAAGCTGGGGCCAACGTCCTGACTTTC
V: TRBV10-3; J: TRBJ1-5; D: -; size: -; CDR3: CAISTGGGSSPDQPQHF; DNA: TGTGCCATCAGCACCGGGGGGGGCAGCTCGCCGGATCAGCCCCAGCATTTT
V: TRBV2; J: TRBJ2-3; D: -; size: many; CDR3: CASSEVGSPDTQYF; DNA: TGTGCCAGCAGTGAAGTAGGCAGCCCAGATACGCAGTATTTT
V: TRBV20-1; J: TRBJ1-5; D: -; size: few; CDR3: CSARGQAEYQPQHF; DNA: TGCAGTGCTAGAGGACAGGCGGAGTATCAGCCCCAGCATTTT
V: TRBV4-3; J: TRBJ1-4; D: -; size: few; CDR3: CASSQDPREKLFF; DNA: TGCGCCAGCAGCCAAGATCCGCGTGAAAAACTGTTTTTT
V: TRBV28; J: TRBJ1-6; D: -; size: many; CDR3: CASSLSGIGNSPLHF; DNA: TGTGCCAGCAGTTTATCGGGTATTGGAAACTCACCCCTCCACTTT